This T cell receptor beta chain derives from a study of blood T cell repertoires in COVID-19. Trimming took off 1 base at V and 3 bases at J, with 18 bases between the two ends. Looked up from germline, CDR1 is SEHNR and CDR2 is FQNEAQ (reference sequence). This CDR3 contains 17 residues. Method: immunoSEQ multiplex PCR; TCRdb's copy keeps in-frame clones and lacks some. The sample has about 330,000 clones, more than 75% seen once. The source is a woman aged 25 to 45 who had recovered from COVID-19. Sequencing was done on a sample of PBMCs or T cells enriched from blood (not recorded which). The chain joins TRBV7-9 to TRBJ1-2; perhaps TRBD1 as D (6 bases). The CDR3 sequence: CASSLGLDGGAYYGYTF. The CDR3 DNA reads as TGTGCCAGCAGCTTAGGTCTAGATGGGGGGGCTTACTATGGCTACACCTTC.